This note documents a single T cell receptor beta chain sequence. Antigen: not known. This entry belongs to a study of T cell responses to AZD1222 COVID-19 vaccine. Study observations and caveats: The donor cohort was predominantly white British with a female majority, and clonal diversity may have been underestimated.

Measured with immunoSEQ multiplex PCR; TCRdb has only the in-frame clones, and not every one. This table holds approximately 100,000 clones, around 90% found once. V dropped 8 bases and J dropped 3; count of bases not matched to a gene: 5. The V gene's germline CDR1 is LGHDT and CDR2 YNNKEL (reference sequence). This CDR3 is 13 amino acids long. The source was peripheral blood, collected 28 days after the second AZD1222 dose. The chain uses TRBV3-1 (or the pseudogene TRBV3-2) and TRBJ1-2, with 8 positions matching TRBD1. This sequence originates from an adult who received the AZD1222 COVID-19 vaccine. DNA of the CDR3: TGTGCCAGCTGGGACAGGAATGACTATGGCTACACCTTC. This encodes CASWDRNDYGYTF.